This T cell receptor beta chain was identified in a study of shared clonotypes between healthy human individuals. Comment on this clone: Its antigen is currently unknown.

Study-wide findings and caveats: Represented diversity, genetic and exposure-history alike, was limited by few donors.

Only in-frame clones appear in the TCRdb table, and some are missing; sequencing was by immunoSEQ multiplex PCR. Here the sample spans about 1.9 million clones, over 85% being singletons. Naive CD8 cells lacked CD45RO and underwent positive selection for CCR7, leaving out terminally differentiated effector memory CD45RA+ cells. CDR3 length: 16 amino acids. The J segment lost 4 bases and the V segment lost 2 bases, leaving 6 bases of the junction unmatched. Germline CDR1 and CDR2: SEHNR and FQNEAQ (reference sequence). The sample taken for sequencing was naive CD8+ T cells from PBMCs. This clonotype originated in a man between 18 and 35 years old in good health. Some clones in this sample may be carry-over from other donors' samples. The chain recombines TRBV7-9 with TRBJ2-3; 10 bases map to TRBD2. CDR3 residues: CASSLSSSGRADTQYF. DNA of the CDR3: TGTGCCAGCAGCTTATCGTCTAGCGGGAGAGCAGATACGCAGTATTTT.